A selection of T cell receptor beta chains follows, all from one sample in a study of chemoradiotherapy in HPV16-positive cancers. Assay: immunoSEQ multiplex PCR; the TCRdb copy retains only in-frame clones and omits some. The top ten clones hold more than 8% of a sample with around 9,200 clones, around 80% of them seen once. The sample was acquired from a patient who underwent chemoradiotherapy. These receptor sequences come from a human donor with HPV-associated anogenital cancer. CDR3s include the opening cysteine and the closing phenylalanine or tryptophan. A D gene is named only where the DNA matches it firmly. Size is omitted from some rows. Given values are once, few, many or a class for expanded clones.

clone size	D gene	J gene	V gene	CDR3 protein	CDR3 DNA
.	.	TRBJ1-4	TRBV19	CASGQSGGKLFF	TGTGCCAGTGGACAATCTGGGGGAAAACTGTTTTTT
.	.	TRBJ1-5	TRBV5-1	CASSLGGGEDQPQHF	TGCGCCAGCAGCTTGGGGGGGGGCGAGGATCAGCCCCAGCATTTT
.	.	TRBJ2-7	TRBV19	CASKSQSGSYEQYF	TGTGCCAGTAAGAGCCAAAGTGGATCCTACGAGCAGTACTTC
.	TRBD1	TRBJ1-3	TRBV30	CACTQTGGNTIYF	TGTGCCTGCACCCAGACAGGGGGAAACACCATATATTTT
few	TRBD1	TRBJ2-3	TRBV4-2	CASSRAEGQGSDTQYF	TGTGCCAGCAGCCGGGCGGAGGGACAGGGTTCAGATACGCAGTATTTT
.	.	TRBJ2-2	TRBV11-3	CASRLGGAPDTGELFF	TGTGCCAGCAGACTAGGGGGGGCCCCTGACACCGGGGAGCTGTTTTTT
.	TRBD1	TRBJ2-7	TRBV29-1	CSVGGQDLSYEQYF	TGCAGCGTTGGGGGACAGGATCTTTCCTACGAGCAGTACTTC
.	.	TRBJ2-3	TRBV27	CASSLRPPGSGPDTQYF	TGTGCCAGCAGTTTAAGGCCGCCAGGATCGGGCCCAGATACGCAGTATTTT
.	.	TRBJ1-1	TRBV6-1	CASSESGGSNTEAFF	TGTGCCAGCAGTGAATCGGGGGGCTCTAACACTGAAGCTTTCTTT
.	.	TRBJ2-3	TRBV7-2	CASSPRVATDTQYF	TGTGCCAGCAGCCCTAGGGTCGCCACAGATACGCAGTATTTT
.	.	TRBJ1-2	TRBV15	CATSREGGYGYTF	TGTGCCACCAGCAGGGAGGGGGGCTATGGCTACACCTTC
.	TRBD2	TRBJ2-7	TRBV30	CAWGGGDNYEQYF	TGTGCCTGGGGCGGGGGGGACAACTACGAGCAGTACTTC
.	.	TRBJ1-2	TRBV6-5	CASSPSRGQLYGYTF	TGTGCCAGCAGCCCCAGCAGGGGCCAACTCTATGGCTACACCTTC
.	.	TRBJ2-5	TRBV11-1	CASSLMGGETQYF	TGTGCCAGCAGCTTAATGGGTGGAGAGACCCAGTACTTC
.	.	TRBJ2-2	TRBV7-2	CATKAMKNTGELFF	TGTGCCACCAAAGCTATGAAGAACACCGGGGAGCTGTTTTTT
.	.	TRBJ1-1	TRBV5-1	CASSLIDTSNTEAFF	TGCGCCAGCAGCTTAATTGACACCTCGAACACTGAAGCTTTCTTT
.	.	TRBJ2-1	TRBV7-9	CASSPGHPYNEQFF	TGTGCCAGCAGCCCGGGTCACCCATACAATGAGCAGTTCTTC
.	.	TRBJ2-5	TRBV6-1	CASSEWGGLQETQYF	TGTGCCAGCAGTGAATGGGGGGGCCTCCAAGAGACCCAGTACTTC
.	.	TRBJ1-1	TRBV9	CASSVFLNTEAFF	TGTGCCAGCAGCGTTTTCTTGAACACTGAAGCTTTCTTT
.	.	TRBJ1-3	TRBV19	CASRTDRLAGNTIYF	TGTGCCAGTAGAACAGACAGGCTTGCTGGAAACACCATATATTTT
.	.	TRBJ2-7	TRBV6-1	CASSEGWGKETYEQYF	TGTGCCAGCAGTGAGGGTTGGGGAAAGGAGACCTACGAGCAGTACTTC
once	.	TRBJ1-2	TRBV30	CAWSVQGAANYGYTF	TGTGCCTGGAGTGTACAGGGAGCTGCTAACTATGGCTACACCTTC
.	TRBD1	TRBJ2-7	TRBV6-1	CASRTGTGLYEQYF	TGTGCCAGCAGGACCGGGACAGGGCTCTACGAGCAGTACTTC
.	.	TRBJ1-2	TRBV6-6	CASSSVAGGGYTF	TGTGCCAGCAGTTCTGTGGCCGGTGGGGGCTACACCTTC
.	.	TRBJ2-1	TRBV6-5	CASSYTGNLEQFF	TGTGCCAGCAGTTACACCGGGAATCTTGAGCAGTTCTTC
.	.	TRBJ2-3	TRBV5-4	CASSLGGQNTDTQYF	TGTGCCAGCAGCTTGGGCGGGCAGAACACAGATACGCAGTATTTT
.	.	TRBJ1-6	TRBV4-2	CASSHAGASGSPLHF	TGTGCCAGCAGCCATGCCGGGGCCTCGGGTTCACCCCTCCACTTT
.	.	TRBJ2-6	TRBV9	CASSVAPQGDGANVLTF	TGTGCCAGCAGCGTAGCCCCACAAGGGGATGGGGCCAACGTCCTGACTTTC
.	TRBD1	TRBJ1-1	TRBV5-1	CASSLSGGLNTEAFF	TGCGCCAGCAGCTTGTCAGGGGGCTTGAACACTGAAGCTTTCTTT
.	TRBD2	TRBJ2-7	TRBV5-1	CASGTLGGNEQYF	TGCGCCAGCGGGACTCTGGGGGGGAACGAGCAGTACTTC
.	.	TRBJ2-7	TRBV6-1	CASTAVVAVPYEQYF	TGTGCCAGCACCGCCGTAGTAGCCGTCCCCTACGAGCAGTACTTC
.	.	TRBJ1-3	TRBV7-8	CASSLVSRSSGNTIYF	TGTGCCAGCAGCTTAGTAAGCCGCTCCTCTGGAAACACCATATATTTT
.	TRBD1	TRBJ2-1	TRBV9	CASSVAETGRSYNEQFF	TGTGCCAGCAGCGTAGCCGAGACAGGGCGGTCCTACAATGAGCAGTTCTTC
.	TRBD2	TRBJ2-4	TRBV7-2	CASSLAYSASGNIQYF	TGTGCCAGCAGCTTAGCCTACTCGGCTAGCGGAAACATTCAGTACTTC
.	.	TRBJ2-1	TRBV12-5	CASGSNPPYNEQFF	TGTGCTAGTGGTTCTAACCCTCCCTACAATGAGCAGTTCTTC
few	.	TRBJ1-6	TRBV7-6	CASSPFGGSDSPLHF	TGTGCCAGCAGCCCCTTCGGGGGCTCTGATTCACCCCTCCACTTT
.	TRBD1	TRBJ1-1	TRBV2	CASSVDREDTEAFF	TGTGCCAGCAGCGTGGACAGGGAGGACACTGAAGCTTTCTTT